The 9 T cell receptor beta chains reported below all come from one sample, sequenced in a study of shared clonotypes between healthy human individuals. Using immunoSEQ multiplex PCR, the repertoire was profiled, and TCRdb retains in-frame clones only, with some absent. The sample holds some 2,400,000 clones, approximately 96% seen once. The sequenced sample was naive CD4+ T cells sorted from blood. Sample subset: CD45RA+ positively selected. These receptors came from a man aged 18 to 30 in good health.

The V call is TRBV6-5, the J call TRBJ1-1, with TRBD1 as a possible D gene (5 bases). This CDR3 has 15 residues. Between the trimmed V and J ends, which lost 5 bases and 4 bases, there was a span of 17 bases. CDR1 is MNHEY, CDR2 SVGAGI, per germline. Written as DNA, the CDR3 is TGTGCCAGCAGTAGAGACAGATGGGGTAGCACTGAAGCTTTCTTT. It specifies CASSRDRWGSTEAFF.

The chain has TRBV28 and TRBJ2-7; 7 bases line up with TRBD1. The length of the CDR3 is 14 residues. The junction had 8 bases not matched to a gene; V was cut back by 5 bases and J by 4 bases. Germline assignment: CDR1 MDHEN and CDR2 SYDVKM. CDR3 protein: CASSLPGQKYEQYF. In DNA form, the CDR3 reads TGTGCCAGCAGTCTTCCGGGACAGAAATACGAGCAGTACTTC.

This CDR3 reads CASSFNGGPKNIQYF. DNA for the CDR3: TGTGCCAGCAGTTTCAACGGGGGTCCCAAAAACATTCAGTACTTC. The J gene is TRBJ2-4, the V gene TRBV27, with D perhaps matching TRBD2 (6 bases). This CDR3 is 15 amino acids long. Germline values: CDR1 MNHEY, CDR2 SMNVEV (reference sequence). Trimming pared 3 bases from V and 2 bases from J, leaving 11 bases between.

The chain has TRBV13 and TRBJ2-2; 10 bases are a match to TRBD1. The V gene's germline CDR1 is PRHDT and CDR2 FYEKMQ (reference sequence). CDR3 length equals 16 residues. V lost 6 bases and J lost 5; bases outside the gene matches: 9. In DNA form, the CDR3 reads TGTGCCAGCAGTCCCGACAGGGGGCGCGCGACCGGGGAGCTGTTTTTT. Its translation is CASSPDRGRATGELFF.

CDR3 nucleotide sequence: TGCGCCAGCAGCCAAGATCTGGCGGGAGGGGCCGCCGAGCAGTACTTC. Its translation is CASSQDLAGGAAEQYF. The chain employs TRBV4-3 and TRBJ2-7; 9 nucleotides agree with TRBD2. V was pared by 0 bases and J by 6 bases, with 9 bases of the junction left unmatched. The CDR3 contains 16 residues. Germline V gene lookup returns CDR1 LGHNA and CDR2 YSLEER.

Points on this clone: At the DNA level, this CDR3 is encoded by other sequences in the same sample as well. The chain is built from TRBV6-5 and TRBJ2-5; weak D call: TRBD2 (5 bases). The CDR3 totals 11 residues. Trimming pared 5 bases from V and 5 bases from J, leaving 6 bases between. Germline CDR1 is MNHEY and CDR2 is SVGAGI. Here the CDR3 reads CASSTGETQYF. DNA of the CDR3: TGTGCCAGCAGTACGGGGGAGACCCAGTACTTC.

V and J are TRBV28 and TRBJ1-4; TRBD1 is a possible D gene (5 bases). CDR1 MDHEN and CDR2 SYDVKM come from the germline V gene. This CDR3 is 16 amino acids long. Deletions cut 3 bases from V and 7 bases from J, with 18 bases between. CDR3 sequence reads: CASSFEWDPGGEKLFF. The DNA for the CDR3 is TGTGCCAGCAGTTTCGAATGGGACCCGGGAGGTGAAAAACTGTTTTTT. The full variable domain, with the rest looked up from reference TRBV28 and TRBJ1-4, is DVKVTQSSRYLVKRTGEKVFLECVQDMDHENMFWYRQDPGLGLRLIYFSYDVKMKEKGDIPEGYSVSREKKERFSLILESASTNQTSMYLCASSFEWDPGGEKLFFGSGTQLSVL.

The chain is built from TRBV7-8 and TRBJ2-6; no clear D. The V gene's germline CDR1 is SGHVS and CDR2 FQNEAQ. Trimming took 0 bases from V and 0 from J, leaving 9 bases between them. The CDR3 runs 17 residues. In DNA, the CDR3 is TGTGCCAGCAGCTTAGCAGGGTCGACCTCTGGGGCCAACGTCCTGACTTTC. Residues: CASSLAGSTSGANVLTF.

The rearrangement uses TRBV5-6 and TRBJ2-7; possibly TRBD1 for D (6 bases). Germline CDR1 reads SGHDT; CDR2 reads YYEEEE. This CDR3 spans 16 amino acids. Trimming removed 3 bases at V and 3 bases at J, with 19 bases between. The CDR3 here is CASSSPGRGAYYEQYF. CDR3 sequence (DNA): TGTGCCAGCAGCTCCCCCGGCAGGGGTGCATACTACGAGCAGTACTTC.